This T cell receptor (beta chain) was recovered during a study of T-cell memory formation after mild COVID-19. Overall study results and limits: CD8+ contracting clones occupied EMRA, while CD4+ ones occupied mainly CM and EM.

As for this clonotype: The antigen is unknown.

After 5'RACE with constant-segment primers, TCR alpha and TCR beta cDNA libraries carrying sample barcodes and UMIs were obtained. TCRdb fed the 5' RACE reads into MiXCR, producing one record per CDR3 protein. Counted here are roughly 170,000 distinct CDR3 sequences, about a fifth occurring once; the ten biggest clones make up roughly 3.7%. The CDR3 spans 16 residues. V dropped 2 bases and J dropped 0 bases, with 13 bases sitting between them. Germline CDR1 is SGDLS and CDR2 is YYNGEE. Sequenced sample: PBMCs or a T cell subset sorted from them (not recorded which). The chain uses TRBV9 and TRBJ2-3; the D is unclear. This receptor was taken from a young man who had mild COVID-19 (a few samples of this study predate the infection). Cell type and time point are not known. The CDR3 DNA reads TGTGCCAGCAGCGTGGAGACCCTCTCTAGCACAGATACGCAGTATTTT. Amino acids: CASSVETLSSTDTQYF.